These 9 T cell receptor beta chains were sequenced from one sample in a study of blood T cell repertoires in COVID-19. The assay was immunoSEQ multiplex PCR, and TCRdb's table has in-frame clones only and misses some. The profile covers over 130,000 clones, with over 65% appearing a single time and roughly 15% taken by the ten largest. Sample: peripheral blood. Source of these receptors: a man aged 50 to 60 with acute or convalescent COVID-19.

This clone was seen a handful of times. The chain joins TRBV6-5 to TRBJ1-1, with 9 bases aligning to TRBD1. The CDR3 has 14 amino acids. Trimming took 10 bases from V and 1 from J; bases not matched to a gene: 7. Per germline, CDR1 MNHEY and CDR2 SVGAGI. DNA of the CDR3: TGTGCCACCTCGGGACAGGGAAAGAACACTGAAGCTTTCTTT. The encoded protein is CATSGQGKNTEAFF.

This clone was observed a handful of times. This sequence joins TRBV10-1 and TRBJ2-2; D gene unclear. The CDR3 runs 11 residues. The V gene lost 5 bases and the J gene lost 7 bases, with 5 bases spanning the gap. Germline V gene sequence: CDR1 WNHNN, CDR2 SYGVQD (reference sequence). The CDR3 protein is CASSIRGELFF. The CDR3 DNA reads as TGCGCCAGCAGTATTCGCGGGGAGCTGTTTTTT.

The chain carries TRBV12-3 or TRBV12-4 and TRBJ2-5, with D perhaps matching TRBD1 (6 bases). The CDR3 covers 13 residues. Trimming stripped 6 bases from V and 0 bases from J, with 8 bases between. CDR3 region: CASRDRYQETQYF. CDR3 nucleotide sequence: TGTGCCAGCAGAGACAGGTACCAAGAGACCCAGTACTTC.

The chain combines TRBV19 with TRBJ2-1; no reliable D call. The CDR3 contains 11 residues. Trimming pared 4 bases from V and 12 bases from J, leaving 10 bases between. Germline V gene data show CDR1 as LNHDA and CDR2 as SQIVND (reference sequence). The CDR3 loop is CASSNAQWQFF. Written as DNA, the CDR3 is TGTGCCAGTAGTAATGCCCAGTGGCAGTTCTTC.

This clone appeared once. J is TRBJ1-2 and V is TRBV28, with 7 positions matching TRBD1. The length of the CDR3 is 13 residues. Germline V CDR1 and CDR2: MDHEN, SYDVKM. With V trimmed by 3 bases and J by 7 bases, 5 bases remained unmatched. The CDR3: CASSFRGPGGYTF. CDR3 DNA: TGTGCCAGCAGTTTTAGGGGGCCTGGTGGCTACACCTTC.

This clone was detected only a few times. The J gene is TRBJ2-3, the V gene TRBV10-3, with 7 bases that match TRBD2. After removal of 6 bases from V and 2 bases from J, the junction contained 8 bases not matched to a gene. This CDR3 contains 15 residues. Germline loops: CDR1 ENHRY, CDR2 SYGVKD. This CDR3 is CAIREAGEITDTQYF. The CDR3 coding sequence is TGTGCCATCAGGGAGGCGGGGGAGATCACAGATACGCAGTATTTT.

V gene TRBV5-1 combines with J gene TRBJ1-2, with 7 bases fitting TRBD1. The V segment lost 4 bases and the J segment 1 base; nucleotides outside the gene matches: 7. Germline V gives CDR1 SGHRS, CDR2 YFSETQ. This CDR3 is 15 amino acids long. The CDR3: CASSANRGNNYGYTF. In DNA, the CDR3 is TGCGCCAGCAGCGCCAACAGGGGAAATAACTATGGCTACACCTTC. The whole variable domain, remainder taken from reference TRBV5-1 and TRBJ1-2, is KAGVTQTPRYLIKTRGQQVTLSCSPISGHRSVSWYQQTPGQGLQFLFEYFSETQRNKGNFPGRFSGRQFSNSRSEMNVSTLELGDSALYLCASSANRGNNYGYTFGSGTRLTVV.

This clone was counted a few times. The chain recombines TRBV4-1 with TRBJ1-2, with D unresolved. The V and J ends lost 4 bases and 4 bases respectively, with 13 bases between them. CDR1 MGHRA and CDR2 YSYEKL come from the germline V gene. The CDR3 has 14 amino acids. DNA of the CDR3: TGCGCCAGCAGCCCCATTTCAGGCTCCTATGGCTACACCTTC. Its translation is CASSPISGSYGYTF.

This clone was recorded a few times. The chain recombines TRBV5-1 with TRBJ2-6, with a weak D call TRBD1 (5 bases). From germline, CDR1 is SGHRS and CDR2 YFSETQ. Trimming pared 0 bases from V and 3 bases from J, leaving 10 bases between. This CDR3 region has 16 residues. In nucleotides, the CDR3 is TGCGCCAGCAGCTTGGTTTACCAGGGTGGGGCCAACGTCCTGACTTTC. Translation: CASSLVYQGGANVLTF.